This TCR beta chain stems from a study of cytotoxic CD8 clonotypes in ibrutinib-treated CLL. Study context: IGHV unmutated around 17; relapsed/refractory approximately 10; treatment-naive more than 14. General study points: In comparison with age-matched healthy donors, baseline clonality was higher and tracked circulating CD8+ T-cell counts.

This clone has a count of ten or more. Its antigen is not known. Measured with immunoSEQ multiplex PCR; TCRdb has only the in-frame clones, and not every one. The sample contains approximately 150,000 clones, around nine tenths of which appear only once. V lost 11 bases to trimming and J lost 4 bases, with 18 bases between them. The CDR3 has 14 amino acids. In germline, CDR1 is ENHRY, CDR2 SYGVKD. This sequence was found in a human donor with chronic lymphocytic leukemia. This material consisted of PBMCs, taken at disease progression, from a patient treated with ibrutinib. The V and J genes are TRBV10-3 and TRBJ1-5; D is perhaps TRBD1 (6 bases). CDR3 DNA sequence: TGTGCCGTGTCGACAGGCGACACGAATCAGCCCCAGCATTTT. Its translation is CAVSTGDTNQPQHF.